The 24 T cell receptor beta chains presented below share a single source sample, sequenced in a study of vaccination and CD4 T cells after COVID-19. Sequencing of DNA taken from cultured CD4+ T cells relied on the Oncomine TCR Beta short-read assay. MiXCR, applied by TCRdb to the PCR reads, yields one record per CDR3 protein. The table lists 1,500 to 2,000 distinct CDR3 sequences, just under 55% of them singletons. Documented treatment: roughly nine-day PBMC culture with coronavirus spike peptide pools or control peptides (ViraFEST assay). Their target antigens are unknown. The specimen was CD4+ T cells from blood, cultured in vitro, collected after SARS-CoV-2 vaccination. Every receptor here comes from a human donor who had recovered from COVID-19.

This chain links TRBV18 with TRBJ2-1; D is perhaps TRBD1 (5 bases). Germline V CDR1 and CDR2: KGHSH, LQKENI. Between the trimmed V and J ends, which lost 3 bases and 3 bases, there was a span of 12 bases. The CDR3 has 15 amino acids. Written as DNA, the CDR3 is TGTGCCAGCTCACCTAGCAGGGCCAACTACAATGAGCAGTTCTTC. The encoded protein is CASSPSRANYNEQFF.

V usage is TRBV7-2 and J usage is TRBJ1-2, with 7 bases that match TRBD1. Trimming removed 2 bases from V and 4 bases from J; junction bases left unmatched: 7. Germline CDR1 is SGHTA and CDR2 is FQGNSA. The CDR3 covers 15 residues. DNA of the CDR3: TGTGCCAGCAGCTTAAGACAGGGTAATGTCTATGGCTACACCTTC. Encoded protein: CASSLRQGNVYGYTF.

This rearrangement joins TRBV20-1 to TRBJ2-1; TRBD1 aligns across 8 bases. This CDR3 is 15 amino acids long. V dropped 2 bases and J dropped 4; count of bases not matched to a gene: 7. Germline V lookup: CDR1 DFQATT, CDR2 SNEGSKA (reference sequence). The CDR3 sequence: CSARYRDRRYNEQFF. CDR3 sequence (DNA): TGCAGTGCTAGATACCGGGACAGGAGATACAATGAGCAGTTCTTC.

This chain uses TRBV6-1 with TRBJ1-5, with D possibly TRBD1 on 6 matching bases. Trimming pared 4 bases from V and 3 bases from J, leaving 13 bases between. From germline, CDR1 is MNHNS and CDR2 SASEGT. This CDR3 contains 15 residues. CDR3 loop: CASSGMGANNQPQHF. The CDR3 coding sequence is TGTGCCAGCAGTGGTATGGGGGCGAACAATCAGCCCCAGCATTTT.

The genes are TRBV7-2 and TRBJ2-7; 7 positions match TRBD1. This CDR3 has 14 residues. V lost 0 bases, J lost 3 bases, and 2 bases stayed unmatched. Per the germline V gene, CDR1 is SGHTA and CDR2 is FQGNSA. CDR3 loop: CASSLAQGNYEQYF. The CDR3 region has the DNA TGTGCCAGCAGCTTAGCACAGGGGAACTACGAGCAGTACTTC.

This clonotype showed up just a few times. V is TRBV10-1 and J is TRBJ2-2; no clear D. Trimming cost V 2 bases and J 4 bases, with 2 bases left between them. The CDR3 loop spans 12 amino acids. The V gene's germline CDR1 is WNHNN and CDR2 SYGVQD (reference sequence). CDR3 loop: CASSEGTGELFF. The CDR3 DNA sequence: TGCGCCAGCAGTGAGGGCACCGGGGAGCTGTTTTTT.

V is TRBV28 and J is TRBJ1-2, with no clear D. V lost 6 bases and J lost 7, with 9 bases in between. The CDR3 is 11 residues long. Germline V CDR1 and CDR2: MDHEN, SYDVKM. The CDR3 sequence is CASSRMGGYTF. CDR3 coding DNA: TGTGCCAGCAGCCGGATGGGTGGCTACACCTTC.

The V call is TRBV15, the J call TRBJ2-7, with D uncertain. The CDR3 runs 14 residues. Trimming pared 0 bases from V and 4 bases from J, leaving 10 bases between. The germline V gene encodes CDR1 LNHNV and CDR2 YYDKDF (reference sequence). The CDR3 DNA follows: TGTGCCACCAGCAGAGATCTAGTGGGTTACGAGCAGTACTTC. This codes for CATSRDLVGYEQYF.

The rearrangement joins TRBV20-1 to TRBJ1-2; tentative D call: TRBD1 (5 bases). This CDR3 region has 15 residues. Trimming took off 6 bases at V and 4 bases at J, with 21 bases between the two ends. Germline V CDR1 and CDR2: DFQATT, SNEGSKA (reference sequence). In DNA, the CDR3 is TGCAGTGCGTCCGGAGAAGGGGTATCCAGCTATGGCTACACCTTC. Translating it yields CSASGEGVSSYGYTF.

The V and J genes are TRBV2 and TRBJ2-7, with unresolved D. CDR1 and CDR2 (germline): SNHLY, FYNNEI. The CDR3 contains 14 residues. The V end was cut by 7 bases, the J end by 6 bases, with 19 bases between. CDR3 DNA sequence: TGTGCCAGCACCGAGGTAGACTCTCGATTCGAGCAGTACTTC. Residues: CASTEVDSRFEQYF.

The CDR3 sequence is CASSYSRRNYGYTF. The CDR3, as DNA: TGTGCCAGCAGTTATAGTCGGCGGAACTATGGCTACACCTTC. The chain employs TRBV6-5 and TRBJ1-2; D unresolved. Trimming shortened V by 3 bases and J by 2 bases, and 10 bases separated the two germline ends. The V gene's germline CDR1 is MNHEY and CDR2 SVGAGI. This CDR3 contains 14 residues.

This clonotype was counted only a few times. The rearrangement joins TRBV6-5 to TRBJ2-7; possibly TRBD1 or TRBD2 for D (6 bases each). CDR3 size: 15 residues. Trimming removed 2 bases from V and 1 base from J, with 12 bases in between. Germline CDR1 MNHEY, CDR2 SVGAGI. CDR3 sequence (DNA): TGTGCCAGCAGTTACGGGGGGCTAGGATCCTACGAGCAGTACTTC. Translation gives CASSYGGLGSYEQYF.

The chain joins TRBV2 to TRBJ2-2; no firm D call. V lost 7 bases and J 3 bases, leaving 3 bases between the germline ends. Germline CDR1 reads SNHLY; CDR2 reads FYNNEI. The CDR3 totals 11 residues. Here the CDR3 reads CASTDTGELFF. The CDR3 region has the DNA TGTGCCAGCACTGACACCGGGGAGCTGTTTTTT.

V is TRBV27 and J is TRBJ2-7; D remains ambiguous. The CDR3 spans 16 residues. Germline V gives CDR1 MNHEY, CDR2 SMNVEV (reference sequence). Trimming removed 2 bases at V and 0 bases at J, with 14 bases between. CDR3 sequence reads: CASSLTLTYSSYEQYF. The CDR3 DNA follows: TGTGCCAGCAGTTTAACATTGACTTACAGCTCCTACGAGCAGTACTTC.

This chain uses TRBV6-2 or TRBV6-3 with TRBJ2-3; 14 bases align to TRBD2. The length of the CDR3 is 19 residues. Germline-derived CDR1 and CDR2 are MNHEY and SVGEGT. With V trimmed by 2 bases and J by 2 bases, 9 bases remained unmatched. CDR3 sequence (DNA): TGTGCCAGCAGTTACCAAAAGAGGACTAGCGGGAGGATCACAGATACGCAGTATTTT. It codes for CASSYQKRTSGRITDTQYF.

The V and J genes are TRBV20-1 and TRBJ2-7; 8 nucleotides match TRBD2. This CDR3 region has 12 residues. Losses at the gene ends were 2 bases for V and 3 bases for J; bases not matched to a gene: 0. Germline V gives CDR1 DFQATT, CDR2 SNEGSKA (reference sequence). For the CDR3, the DNA is TGCAGTGCTAGACTAGCGGGCTACGAGCAGTACTTC. Its protein is CSARLAGYEQYF.

The genes are TRBV28 and TRBJ2-5, with D tentatively TRBD2 (6 bases). This CDR3 spans 15 amino acids. V shed 3 bases and J shed 5 bases, with 16 bases lying between them. Germline V gene sequence: CDR1 MDHEN, CDR2 SYDVKM. Here the CDR3 DNA reads TGTGCCAGCAGTTTTCGAGCGGGTGGGGGGGAGACCCAGTACTTC. Translated, it gives CASSFRAGGGETQYF. Using reference TRBV28 and TRBJ2-5 for the parts outside the CDR3, the full variable domain is DVKVTQSSRYLVKRTGEKVFLECVQDMDHENMFWYRQDPGLGLRLIYFSYDVKMKEKGDIPEGYSVSREKKERFSLILESASTNQTSMYLCASSFRAGGGETQYFGPGTRLLVL.

The rearrangement links TRBV11-3 to TRBJ2-5; 8 nucleotides match TRBD2. The junction had 7 bases not matched to a gene; V was cut back by 3 bases and J by 4 bases. Germline-derived CDR1 and CDR2 are SGHNT and YENEEA. CDR3 length: 15 residues. CDR3 protein: CASSLRAGVGETQYF. In DNA form, the CDR3 reads TGTGCCAGCAGCTTGAGAGCGGGGGTCGGAGAGACCCAGTACTTC.

This chain links TRBV20-1 with TRBJ2-5; 9 nucleotides line up with TRBD2. The CDR3 is 18 amino acids. V shed 2 bases, J shed 4 bases, and the junction held 17 bases outside the gene matches. CDR1 and CDR2 from the germline V gene are DFQATT and SNEGSKA (reference sequence). The CDR3 protein is CSARRGSGGVFGGETQYF. As DNA, the CDR3 is TGCAGTGCTAGAAGAGGTAGCGGGGGTGTTTTTGGTGGAGAGACCCAGTACTTC.

In DNA, the CDR3 is TGTGCCAGCAGTTTATCTACAGGGAAAAGCACTGAAGCTTTCTTT. Translation: CASSLSTGKSTEAFF. The rearrangement joins TRBV27 to TRBJ1-1; TRBD1 is a possible D gene (6 bases). This CDR3 has 15 amino acids. Germline V gene lookup returns CDR1 MNHEY and CDR2 SMNVEV (reference sequence). V was shortened by 0 bases and J by 4 bases, with 12 bases between the two germline ends.

The rearrangement links TRBV12-3 or TRBV12-4 to TRBJ1-6; 11 bases are a match to TRBD1. V gave up 11 bases and J gave up 9 bases; unmatched junction bases: 30. This CDR3 is 21 amino acids long. The CDR3 loop is CACTLQGRFSTDRGQSSPLHF. Here the CDR3 DNA reads TGTGCCTGCACCTTACAAGGCCGCTTTTCCACGGACAGGGGGCAGAGTTCACCCCTCCACTTT.

This chain links TRBV28 with TRBJ2-1, with 7 positions matching TRBD2. Trimming cost V 0 bases and J 6 bases; bases outside gene matches: 5. The CDR3 covers 15 residues. CDR1 MDHEN and CDR2 SYDVKM come from the germline V gene. CDR3 sequence (DNA): TGTGCCAGCAGTTTATGGGGGAGGGCCCTCAATGAGCAGTTCTTC. Its protein is CASSLWGRALNEQFF.

The V and J genes are TRBV6-1 and TRBJ2-1, with 7 bases matching TRBD2. Trimming took 3 bases from V and 6 from J; bases not matched to a gene: 8. CDR1 and CDR2 (germline): MNHNS, SASEGT. This CDR3 spans 15 amino acids. The CDR3 here is CASSEWTSGFNEQFF. The CDR3 nucleotides are TGTGCCAGCAGTGAGTGGACTAGTGGTTTCAATGAGCAGTTCTTC.

This chain connects TRBV7-9 to TRBJ2-7; 7 bases agree with TRBD1. CDR3 length: 14 residues. The trim removed 1 base at V and 3 bases at J, leaving 3 bases unmatched. Germline V gives CDR1 SEHNR, CDR2 FQNEAQ (reference sequence). The CDR3 loop is CASSLGGQFYEQYF. The CDR3 bases are TGTGCCAGCAGCTTAGGGGGACAGTTCTACGAGCAGTACTTC.